This entry lists 2 T cell receptor beta chains sequenced from one sample in a study of beta chain features in type 1 diabetes. Reverse transcription of all isolated RNA meant that expressed TCRB transcripts were sequenced. Profiling relied on immunoSEQ multiplex PCR, and the TCRdb table lists in-frame clones only, not all of them. This sample has hundreds of thousands of clones, with more than 9.5% found just once. The source material was naive CD4+ T cells from blood. The receptors originated from a woman aged 30 to 39 in good health.

The chain carries TRBV5-1 and TRBJ2-1, with D perhaps TRBD2 (5 bases). Germline CDR1 and CDR2: SGHRS and YFSETQ. V shed 0 bases and J shed 6 bases, with 10 bases lying between them. The CDR3 runs to 14 residues. The CDR3 nucleotides are TGCGCCAGCAGCTTGGAGGGAGTAGGCAATGAGCAGTTCTTC. Translating it yields CASSLEGVGNEQFF.

As for this clone: The sample carries other DNA sequences with the same CDR3. This chain uses TRBV5-4 with TRBJ2-7, with TRBD2 identical over 7 bases. This CDR3 comprises 14 residues. Germline CDR1 is SGHNT and CDR2 is YYREEE (reference sequence). Losses at the gene ends were 1 base for V and 4 bases for J; bases not matched to a gene: 5. Here the CDR3 reads CASSLLAGAYEQYF. The CDR3 region has the DNA TGTGCCAGCAGCTTGCTGGCGGGAGCTTACGAGCAGTACTTC.